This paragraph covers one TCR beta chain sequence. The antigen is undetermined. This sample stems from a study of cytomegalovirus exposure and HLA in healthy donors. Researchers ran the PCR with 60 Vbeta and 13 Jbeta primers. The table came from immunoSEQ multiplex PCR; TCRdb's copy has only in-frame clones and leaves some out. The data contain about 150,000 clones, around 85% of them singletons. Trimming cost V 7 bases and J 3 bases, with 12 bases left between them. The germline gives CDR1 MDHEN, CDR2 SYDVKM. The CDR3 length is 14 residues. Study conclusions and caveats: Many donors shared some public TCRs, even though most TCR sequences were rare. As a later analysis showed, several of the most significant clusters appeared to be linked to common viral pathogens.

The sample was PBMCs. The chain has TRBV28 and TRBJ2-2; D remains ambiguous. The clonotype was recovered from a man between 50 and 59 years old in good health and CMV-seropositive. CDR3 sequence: CASTPPGYTGELFF. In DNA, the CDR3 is TGTGCCAGCACCCCGCCAGGTTACACCGGGGAGCTGTTTTTT.